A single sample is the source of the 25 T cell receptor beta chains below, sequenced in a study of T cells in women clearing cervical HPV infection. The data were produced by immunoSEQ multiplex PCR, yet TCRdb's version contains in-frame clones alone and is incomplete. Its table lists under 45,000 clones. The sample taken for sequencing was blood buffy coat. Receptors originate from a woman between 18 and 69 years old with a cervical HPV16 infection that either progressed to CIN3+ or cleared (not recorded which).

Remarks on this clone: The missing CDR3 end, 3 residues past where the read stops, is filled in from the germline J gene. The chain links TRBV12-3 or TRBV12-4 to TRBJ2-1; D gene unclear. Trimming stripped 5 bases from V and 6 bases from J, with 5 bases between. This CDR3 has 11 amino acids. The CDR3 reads CASSPRNEQFF. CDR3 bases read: TGTGCCAGCAGTCCGCGCAATGAG.

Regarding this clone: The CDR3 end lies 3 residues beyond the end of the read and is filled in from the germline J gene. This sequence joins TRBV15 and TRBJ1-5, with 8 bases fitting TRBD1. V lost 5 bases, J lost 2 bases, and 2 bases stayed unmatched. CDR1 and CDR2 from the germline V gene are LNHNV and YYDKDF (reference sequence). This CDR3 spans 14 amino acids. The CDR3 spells CATSPGQGNQPQHF. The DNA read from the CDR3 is TGTGCCACCAGCCCGGGACAGGGCAATCAGCCC.

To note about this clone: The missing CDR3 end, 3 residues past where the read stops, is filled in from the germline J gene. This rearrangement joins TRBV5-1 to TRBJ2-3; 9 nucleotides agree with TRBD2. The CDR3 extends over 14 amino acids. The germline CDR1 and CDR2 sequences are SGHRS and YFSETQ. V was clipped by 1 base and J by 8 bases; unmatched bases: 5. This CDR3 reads CASSLQTSGITQYF. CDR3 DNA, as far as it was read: TGCGCCAGCAGCTTGCAGACTAGCGGTATTACG.

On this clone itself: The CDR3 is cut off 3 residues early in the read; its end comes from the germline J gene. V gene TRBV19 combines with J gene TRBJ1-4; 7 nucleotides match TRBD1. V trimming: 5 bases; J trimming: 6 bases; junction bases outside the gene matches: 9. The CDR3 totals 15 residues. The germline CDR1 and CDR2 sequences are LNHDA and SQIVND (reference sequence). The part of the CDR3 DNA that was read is TGTGCCAGTAGTGAACTTGACAGGGAATATGAAAAA. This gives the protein CASSELDREYEK. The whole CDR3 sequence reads CASSELDREYEKLFF. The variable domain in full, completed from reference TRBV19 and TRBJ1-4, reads DGGITQSPKYLFRKEGQNVTLSCEQNLNHDAMYWYRQDPGQGLRLIYYSQIVNDFQKGDIAEGYSVSREKKESFPLTVTSAQKNPTAFYLCASSELDREYEKLFFGSGTQLSVL.

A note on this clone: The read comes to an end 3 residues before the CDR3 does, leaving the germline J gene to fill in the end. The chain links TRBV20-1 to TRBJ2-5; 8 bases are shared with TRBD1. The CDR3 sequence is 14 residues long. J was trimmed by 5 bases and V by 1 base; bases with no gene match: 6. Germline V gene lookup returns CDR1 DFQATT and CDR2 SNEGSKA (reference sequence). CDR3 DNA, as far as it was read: TGCAGTGCTAGAGGTCGACAGGGGCGGGAGACC. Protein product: CSARGRQGRET. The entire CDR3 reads CSARGRQGRETQYF.

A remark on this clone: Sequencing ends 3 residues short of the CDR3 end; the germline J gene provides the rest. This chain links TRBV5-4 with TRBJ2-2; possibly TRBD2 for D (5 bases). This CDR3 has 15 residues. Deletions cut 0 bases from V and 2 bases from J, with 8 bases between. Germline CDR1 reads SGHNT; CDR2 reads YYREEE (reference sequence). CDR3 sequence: CASSLVGLNTGELFF. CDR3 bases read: TGTGCCAGCAGCTTGGTTGGACTTAACACCGGGGAG. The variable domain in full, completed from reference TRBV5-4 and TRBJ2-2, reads ETGVTQSPTHLIKTRGQQVTLRCSSQSGHNTVSWYQQALGQGPQFIFQYYREEENGRGNFPPRFSGLQFPNYSSELNVNALELDDSALYLCASSLVGLNTGELFFGEGSRLTVL.

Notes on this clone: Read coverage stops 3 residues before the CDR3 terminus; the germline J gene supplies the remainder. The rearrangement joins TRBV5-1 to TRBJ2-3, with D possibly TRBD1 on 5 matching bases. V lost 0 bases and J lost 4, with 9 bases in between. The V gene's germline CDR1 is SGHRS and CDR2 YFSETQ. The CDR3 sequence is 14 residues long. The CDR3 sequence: CASSLGQSPDTQYF. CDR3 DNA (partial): TGCGCCAGCAGCTTGGGACAGTCCCCAGATACG.

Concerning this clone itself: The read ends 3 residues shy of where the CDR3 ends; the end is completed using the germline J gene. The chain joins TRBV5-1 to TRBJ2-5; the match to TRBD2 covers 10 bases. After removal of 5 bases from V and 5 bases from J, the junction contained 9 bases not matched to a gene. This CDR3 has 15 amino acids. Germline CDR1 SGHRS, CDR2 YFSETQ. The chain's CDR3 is CASRGAGGLRETQYF. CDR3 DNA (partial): TGCGCCAGCAGAGGAGCGGGGGGGCTCAGGGAGACC. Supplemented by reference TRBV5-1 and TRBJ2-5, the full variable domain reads KAGVTQTPRYLIKTRGQQVTLSCSPISGHRSVSWYQQTPGQGLQFLFEYFSETQRNKGNFPGRFSGRQFSNSRSEMNVSTLELGDSALYLCASRGAGGLRETQYFGPGTRLLVL.

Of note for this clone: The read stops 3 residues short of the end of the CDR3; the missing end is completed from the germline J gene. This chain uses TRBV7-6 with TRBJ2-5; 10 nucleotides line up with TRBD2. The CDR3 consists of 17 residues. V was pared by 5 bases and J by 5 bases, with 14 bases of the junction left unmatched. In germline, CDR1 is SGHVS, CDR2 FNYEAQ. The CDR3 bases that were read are TGTGCCAGCAGCCGCCCTCTTAGCGGGGGGATTACGGAGACC. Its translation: CASSRPLSGGITET. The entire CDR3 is CASSRPLSGGITETQYF. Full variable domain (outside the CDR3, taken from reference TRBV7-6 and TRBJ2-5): GAGVSQSPRYKVTKRGQDVALRCDPISGHVSLYWYRQALGQGPEFLTYFNYEAQQDKSGLPNDRFSAERPEGSISTLTIQRTEQRDSAMYRCASSRPLSGGITETQYFGPGTRLLVL.

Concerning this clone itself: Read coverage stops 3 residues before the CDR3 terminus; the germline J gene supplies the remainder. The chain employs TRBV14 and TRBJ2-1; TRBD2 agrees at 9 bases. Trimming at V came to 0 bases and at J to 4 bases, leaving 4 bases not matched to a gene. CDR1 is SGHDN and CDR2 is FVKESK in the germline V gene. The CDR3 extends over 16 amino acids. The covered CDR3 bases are TGTGCCAGCAGCCAAGAAAAGCGGGGGGCTTACAATGAG. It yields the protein CASSQEKRGAYNE. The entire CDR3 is CASSQEKRGAYNEQFF.

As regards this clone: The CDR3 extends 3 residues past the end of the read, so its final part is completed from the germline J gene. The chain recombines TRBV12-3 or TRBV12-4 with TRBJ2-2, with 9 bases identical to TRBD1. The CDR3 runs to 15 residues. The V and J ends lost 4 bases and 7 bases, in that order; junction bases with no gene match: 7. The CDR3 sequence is CASSSRQGVGGELFF. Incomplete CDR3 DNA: TGTGCCAGCAGTTCTCGACAGGGGGTAGGCGGGGAG.

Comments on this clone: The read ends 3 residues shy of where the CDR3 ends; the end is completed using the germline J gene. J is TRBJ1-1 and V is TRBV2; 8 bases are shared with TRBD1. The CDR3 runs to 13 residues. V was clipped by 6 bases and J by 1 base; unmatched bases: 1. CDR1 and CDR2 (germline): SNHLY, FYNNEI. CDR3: CASRGTGNTEAFF. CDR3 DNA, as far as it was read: TGTGCCAGCAGAGGGACAGGGAACACTGAA.

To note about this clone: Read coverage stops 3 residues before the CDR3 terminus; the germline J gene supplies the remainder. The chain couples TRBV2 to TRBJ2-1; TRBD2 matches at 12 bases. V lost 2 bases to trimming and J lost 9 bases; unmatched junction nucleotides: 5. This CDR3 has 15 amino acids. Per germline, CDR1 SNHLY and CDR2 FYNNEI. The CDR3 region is CASSERLAGGREQFF. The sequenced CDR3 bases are TGTGCCAGCAGTGAAAGGCTAGCGGGGGGGCGTGAG.

The covered CDR3 bases are TGTGCCAGCAGCACCCGACAGGGGGGAGCTGGAAACACC. This codes for CASSTRQGGAGNT. The entire CDR3 sequence reads CASSTRQGGAGNTIYF. The chain carries TRBV9 and TRBJ1-3; 9 bases align to TRBD1. The read ends 3 residues shy of where the CDR3 ends; the end is completed using the germline J gene. CDR3 size: 16 residues. Trimming at V came to 4 bases and at J to 2 bases, leaving 7 bases not matched to a gene. The V gene's germline CDR1 is SGDLS and CDR2 YYNGEE.

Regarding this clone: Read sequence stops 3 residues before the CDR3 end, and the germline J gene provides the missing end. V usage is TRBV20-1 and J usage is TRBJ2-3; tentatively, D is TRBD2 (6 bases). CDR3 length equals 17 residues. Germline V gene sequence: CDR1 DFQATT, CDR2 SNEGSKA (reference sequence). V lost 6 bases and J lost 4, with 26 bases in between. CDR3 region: CSARDSAGGSLADTQYF. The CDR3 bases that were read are TGCAGTGCCAGGGACTCCGCCGGGGGTAGCTTGGCAGATACG.

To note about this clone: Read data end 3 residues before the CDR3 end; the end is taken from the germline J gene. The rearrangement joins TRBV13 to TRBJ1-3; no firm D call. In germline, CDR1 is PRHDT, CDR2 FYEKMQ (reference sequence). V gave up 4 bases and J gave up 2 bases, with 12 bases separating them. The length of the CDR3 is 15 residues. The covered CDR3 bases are TGTGCCAGCAGCTCCATCACCCGGGCTGGAAACACC. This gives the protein CASSSITRAGNT. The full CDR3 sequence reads CASSSITRAGNTIYF.

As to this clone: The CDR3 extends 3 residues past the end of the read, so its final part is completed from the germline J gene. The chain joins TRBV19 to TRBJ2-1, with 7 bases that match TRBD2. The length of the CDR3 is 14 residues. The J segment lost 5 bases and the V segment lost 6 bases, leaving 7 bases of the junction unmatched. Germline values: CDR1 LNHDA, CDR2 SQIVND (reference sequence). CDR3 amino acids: CASSGLAANNEQFF. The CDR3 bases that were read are TGTGCCAGTAGCGGGCTAGCGGCAAACAATGAG.

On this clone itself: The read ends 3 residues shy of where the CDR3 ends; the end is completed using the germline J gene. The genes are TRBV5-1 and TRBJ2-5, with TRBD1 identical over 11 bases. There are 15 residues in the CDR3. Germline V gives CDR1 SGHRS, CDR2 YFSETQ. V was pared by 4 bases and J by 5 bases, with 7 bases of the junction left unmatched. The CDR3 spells CASSPGQGGRETQYF. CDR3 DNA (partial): TGCGCCAGCAGCCCGGGACAGGGGGGCAGGGAGACC.

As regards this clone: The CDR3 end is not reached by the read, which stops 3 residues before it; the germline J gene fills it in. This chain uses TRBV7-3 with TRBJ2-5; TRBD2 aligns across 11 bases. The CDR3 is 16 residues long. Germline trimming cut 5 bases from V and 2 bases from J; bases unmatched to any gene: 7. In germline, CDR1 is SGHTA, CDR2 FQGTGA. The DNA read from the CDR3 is TGTGCCAGCAGCCTAGACCTAGCGGGGGGACAAGAGACC. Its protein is CASSLDLAGGQET. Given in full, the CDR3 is CASSLDLAGGQETQYF.

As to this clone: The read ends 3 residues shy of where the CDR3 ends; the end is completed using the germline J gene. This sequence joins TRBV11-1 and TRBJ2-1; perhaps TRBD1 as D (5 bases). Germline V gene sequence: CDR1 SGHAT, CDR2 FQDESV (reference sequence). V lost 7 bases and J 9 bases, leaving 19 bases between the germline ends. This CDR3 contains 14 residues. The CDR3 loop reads CASKKDGAGVEQFF. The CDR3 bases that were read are TGTGCCAGCAAAAAGGATGGGGCAGGTGTTGAG.

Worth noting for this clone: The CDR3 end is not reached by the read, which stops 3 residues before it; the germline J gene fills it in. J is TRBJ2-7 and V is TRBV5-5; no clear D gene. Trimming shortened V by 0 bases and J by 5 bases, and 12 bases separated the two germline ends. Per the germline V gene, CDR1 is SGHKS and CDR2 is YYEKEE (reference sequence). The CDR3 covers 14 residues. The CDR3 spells CASSLEPLTDEQYF. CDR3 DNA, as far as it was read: TGTGCCAGCAGCTTGGAGCCCCTTACGGACGAG.

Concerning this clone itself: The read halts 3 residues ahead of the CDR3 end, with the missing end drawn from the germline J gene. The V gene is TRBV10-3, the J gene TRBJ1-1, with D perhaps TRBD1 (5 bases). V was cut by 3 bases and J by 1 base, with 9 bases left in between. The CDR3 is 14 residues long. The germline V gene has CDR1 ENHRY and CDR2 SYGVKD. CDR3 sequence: CAISEGAKNTEAFF. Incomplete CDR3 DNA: TGTGCCATCAGTGAAGGGGCCAAGAACACTGAA.

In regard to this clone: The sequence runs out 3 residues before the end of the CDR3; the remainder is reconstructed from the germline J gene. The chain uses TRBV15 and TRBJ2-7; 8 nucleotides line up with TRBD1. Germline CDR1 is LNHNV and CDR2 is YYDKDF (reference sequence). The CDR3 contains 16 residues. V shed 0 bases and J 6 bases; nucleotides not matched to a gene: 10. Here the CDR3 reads CATSRDYKQGVGEQYF. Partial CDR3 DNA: TGTGCCACCAGCAGAGACTATAAACAGGGGGTAGGCGAG.

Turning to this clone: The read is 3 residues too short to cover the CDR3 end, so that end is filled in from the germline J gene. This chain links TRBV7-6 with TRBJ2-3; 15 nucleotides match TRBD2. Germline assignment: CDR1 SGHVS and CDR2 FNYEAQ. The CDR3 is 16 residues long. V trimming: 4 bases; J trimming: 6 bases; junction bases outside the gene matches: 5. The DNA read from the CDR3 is TGTGCCAGCAGCTCGGGACTAGCGGGGGGAGTCGATACG. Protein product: CASSSGLAGGVDT. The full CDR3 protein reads CASSSGLAGGVDTQYF.

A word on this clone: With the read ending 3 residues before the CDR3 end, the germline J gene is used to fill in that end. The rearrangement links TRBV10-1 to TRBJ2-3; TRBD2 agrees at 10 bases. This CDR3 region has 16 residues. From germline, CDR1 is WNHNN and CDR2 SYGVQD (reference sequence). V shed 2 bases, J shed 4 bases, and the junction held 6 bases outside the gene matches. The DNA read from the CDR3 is TGCGCCAGCAGTGAGGCCAGCGGGGGGGCCTCAGATACG. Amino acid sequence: CASSEASGGASDT. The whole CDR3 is CASSEASGGASDTQYF.